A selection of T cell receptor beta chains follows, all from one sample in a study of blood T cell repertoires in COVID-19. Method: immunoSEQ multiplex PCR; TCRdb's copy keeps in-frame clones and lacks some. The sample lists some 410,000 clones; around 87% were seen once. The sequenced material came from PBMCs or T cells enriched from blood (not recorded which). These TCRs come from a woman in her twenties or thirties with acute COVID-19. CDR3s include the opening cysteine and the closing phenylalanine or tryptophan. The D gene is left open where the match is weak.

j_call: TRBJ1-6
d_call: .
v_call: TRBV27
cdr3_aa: CASSPRSRQVDLYNSPLHF

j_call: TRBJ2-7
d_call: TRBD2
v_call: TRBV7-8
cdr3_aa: CASSPGGGYEQYF

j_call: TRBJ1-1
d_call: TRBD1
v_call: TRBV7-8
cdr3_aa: CASSLGRTGSNTEAFF

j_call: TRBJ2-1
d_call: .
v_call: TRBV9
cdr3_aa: CASSQRSGGYVNEQFF

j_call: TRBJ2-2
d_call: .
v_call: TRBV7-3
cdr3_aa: CASSLSRDRTNTGELFF

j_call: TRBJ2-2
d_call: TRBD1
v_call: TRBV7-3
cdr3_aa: CASSHVGTASGELFF

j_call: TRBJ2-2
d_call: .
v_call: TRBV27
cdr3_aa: CASSPRGTGELFF

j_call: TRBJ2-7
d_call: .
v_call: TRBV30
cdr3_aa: CAWKGDRSYEQYF

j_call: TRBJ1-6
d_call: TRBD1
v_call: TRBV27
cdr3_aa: CASSFQGAVNSPLHF

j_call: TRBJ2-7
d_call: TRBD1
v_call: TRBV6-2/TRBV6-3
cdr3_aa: CASSPNPLSRGLAYEQYF

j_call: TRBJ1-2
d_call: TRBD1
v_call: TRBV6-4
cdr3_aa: CATPGQGRAGYTF

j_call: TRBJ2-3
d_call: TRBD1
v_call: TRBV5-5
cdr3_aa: CASSLATGGSDTQYF

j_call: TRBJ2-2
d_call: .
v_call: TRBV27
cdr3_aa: CASSLLPGTGELFF

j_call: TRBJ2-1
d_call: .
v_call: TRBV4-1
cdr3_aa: CASSQRGGGSYNEQFF

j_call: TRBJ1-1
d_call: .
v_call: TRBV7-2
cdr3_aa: CASSLTGTNLGEAFF

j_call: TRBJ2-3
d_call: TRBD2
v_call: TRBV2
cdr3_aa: CASRGLAGVFDTQYF

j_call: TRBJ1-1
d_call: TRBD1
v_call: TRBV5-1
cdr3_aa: CASRQGGRTEAFF

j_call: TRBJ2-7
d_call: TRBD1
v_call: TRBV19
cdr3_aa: CASGYGTGSRPDEQYF

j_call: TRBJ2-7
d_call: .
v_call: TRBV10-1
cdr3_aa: CASSGGTYEQYF

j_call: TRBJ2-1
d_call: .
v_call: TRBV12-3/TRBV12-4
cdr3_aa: CASTRGLPDEQFF

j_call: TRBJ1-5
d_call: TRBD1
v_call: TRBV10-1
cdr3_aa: CASSTTTGAVSNQPQHF

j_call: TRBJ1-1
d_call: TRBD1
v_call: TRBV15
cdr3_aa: CATTPGQGRMNTEAFF

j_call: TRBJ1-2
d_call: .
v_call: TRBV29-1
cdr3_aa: CSVVVGGPHGYTF

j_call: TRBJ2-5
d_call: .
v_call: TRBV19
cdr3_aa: CASSHQGQQETQYF

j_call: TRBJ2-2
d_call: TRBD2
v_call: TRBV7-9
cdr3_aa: CASSRDYDTGELFF

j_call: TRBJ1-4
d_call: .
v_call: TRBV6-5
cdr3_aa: CASNKIAGEEKLFF

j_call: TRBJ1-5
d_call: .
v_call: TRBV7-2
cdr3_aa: CASSLEGGQPQHF

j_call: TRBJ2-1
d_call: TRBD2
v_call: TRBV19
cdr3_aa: CASSSGGYNEQFF

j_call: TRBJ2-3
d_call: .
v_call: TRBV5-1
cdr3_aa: CASSLAGEDTQYF

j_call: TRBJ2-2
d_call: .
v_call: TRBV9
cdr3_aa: CASSVTSNPGELFF

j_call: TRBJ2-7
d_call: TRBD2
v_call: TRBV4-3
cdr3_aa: CASSQDRASGGRTEQYF

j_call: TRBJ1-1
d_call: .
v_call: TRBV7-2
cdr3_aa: CASRLGLANTEAFF

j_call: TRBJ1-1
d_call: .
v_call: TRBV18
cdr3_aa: CASSLIGPGAENTEAFF

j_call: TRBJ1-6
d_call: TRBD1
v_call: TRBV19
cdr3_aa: CASKRTGGDYNSPLHF

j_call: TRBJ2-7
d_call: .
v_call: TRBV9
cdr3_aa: CASSVSGGPEQYF

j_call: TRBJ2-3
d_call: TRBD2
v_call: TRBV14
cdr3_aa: CASSPKISGGNAGRTQYF

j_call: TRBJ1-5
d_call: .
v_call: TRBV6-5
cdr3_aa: CASSRDSNQPQHF

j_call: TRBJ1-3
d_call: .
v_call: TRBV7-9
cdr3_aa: CASSSLEALRSGNTIYF

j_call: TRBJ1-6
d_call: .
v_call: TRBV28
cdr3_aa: CASSLITGGGNSPLHF

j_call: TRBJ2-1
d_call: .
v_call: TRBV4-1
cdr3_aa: CASSPIYGSGVYNEQFF

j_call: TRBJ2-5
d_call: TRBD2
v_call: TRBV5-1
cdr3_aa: CASSLESTSGETQYF

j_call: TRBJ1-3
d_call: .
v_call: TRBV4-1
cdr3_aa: CASSQRTWTDSGNTIYF

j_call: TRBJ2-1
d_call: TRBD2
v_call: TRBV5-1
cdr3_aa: CASSLTKRGGANEQFF

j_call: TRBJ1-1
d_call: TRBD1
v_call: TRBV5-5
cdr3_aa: CASSSGTGTDEAFF

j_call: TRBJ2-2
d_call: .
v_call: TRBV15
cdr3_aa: CATSQTGGELFF

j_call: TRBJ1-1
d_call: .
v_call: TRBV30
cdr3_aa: CAWSAKMNTEAFF

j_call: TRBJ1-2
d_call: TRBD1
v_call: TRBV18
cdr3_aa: CASSPEGAVGYTF

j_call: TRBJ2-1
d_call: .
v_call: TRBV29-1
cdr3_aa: CSVEDTAYNEQFF

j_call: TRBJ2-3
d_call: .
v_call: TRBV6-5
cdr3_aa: CASTTGPDNTDTQYF

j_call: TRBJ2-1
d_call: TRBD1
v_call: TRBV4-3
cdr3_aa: CASSQVGTGLSYNEQFF

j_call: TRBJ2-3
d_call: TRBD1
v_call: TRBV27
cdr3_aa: CASSNRGFWADTQYF

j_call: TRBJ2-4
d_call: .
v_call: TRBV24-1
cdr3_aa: CATSEGSTVLAKNIQYF

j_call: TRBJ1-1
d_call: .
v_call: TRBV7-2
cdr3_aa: CASSLMGRDTEAFF

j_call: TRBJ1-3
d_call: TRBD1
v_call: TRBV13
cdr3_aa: CASSSPGQGENTIYF

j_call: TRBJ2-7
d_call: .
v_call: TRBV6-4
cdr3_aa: CASSDFRGYLGGTFALNSYEQYF